A selection of T cell receptor beta chains follows, all from one sample in a study of blood T cell repertoires in COVID-19. Here immunoSEQ multiplex PCR was the method, and the copy in TCRdb shows in-frame clones only, minus some. The sample has about 150,000 clones, roughly 84% seen once. The sequencing sample was made of peripheral blood. The receptor source for this set is a woman aged 55-69 years with COVID-19, enrolled during active disease. Each CDR3 is given with its conserved first and last residue. A D gene is named only where the DNA matches it firmly.

j_call v_call d_call cdr3_aa
TRBJ1-6 TRBV7-9 - CASSLARTVTSNNSPLHF
TRBJ2-5 TRBV19 - CASSIVAVGETQYF
TRBJ2-1 TRBV6-1 - CASSDLSVNSVNEQFF
TRBJ1-1 TRBV7-9 - CASKAGANTEAFF
TRBJ2-7 TRBV7-8 - CASSRGHPYEQYF
TRBJ2-7 TRBV3-1/TRBV3-2 TRBD2 CASSHRGSGISYEQYF
TRBJ2-3 TRBV19 TRBD2 CATWTSGQGDTQYF
TRBJ2-7 TRBV5-5 TRBD1 CASSLGWDRGWEQYF
TRBJ1-2 TRBV5-5 - CASSLEVRGNYGYTF
TRBJ1-2 TRBV2 TRBD1 CASTSRGTGFPRGYTF
TRBJ2-1 TRBV7-3 TRBD2 CASSQGTSGSNEQFF
TRBJ2-1 TRBV21-1 - CASSKALGQERNEQFF
TRBJ2-5 TRBV6-5 - CASSYPQGETQYF
TRBJ2-5 TRBV24-1 TRBD2 CATSDPPGTSGRETQYF
TRBJ2-3 TRBV5-1 - CASSWSSADTQYF
TRBJ2-3 TRBV3-1/TRBV3-2 - CASSQGGPTDTQYF
TRBJ2-3 TRBV18 - CASSPFGQGEQYF
TRBJ2-1 TRBV6-5 TRBD2 CATIPRAAGDNEQFF
TRBJ1-1 TRBV7-6 TRBD1 CASSKRQGAEAFF
TRBJ2-2 TRBV29-1 - CSVGGLSFTGELFF
TRBJ1-2 TRBV6-5 TRBD1 CASAYRGTGYTF
TRBJ2-1 TRBV10-3 TRBD2 CAIRGRRAGANEQFF
TRBJ2-3 TRBV11-2 - CASSSFRGADTQYF
TRBJ1-2 TRBV4-1 - CASSQVRRARAYGYTF
TRBJ1-4 TRBV27 - CASRSNEKLFF
TRBJ1-5 TRBV27 TRBD1 CASSLTRTGVDQPQHF
TRBJ1-6 TRBV19 - CATQGSYNSPLHF
TRBJ1-5 TRBV3-1/TRBV3-2 TRBD1 CASSQNPGTGGNQPQHF
TRBJ1-1 TRBV5-4 TRBD1 CASSLDRGQYTEAFF
TRBJ2-7 TRBV18 TRBD2 CASSRRGLADTYEQYF
TRBJ2-1 TRBV7-6 TRBD2 CASSPELAVAYNEQFF
TRBJ2-1 TRBV19 TRBD2 CASMQLAGANEQFF
TRBJ2-5 TRBV27 - CASSFSPSGDQETQYF
TRBJ2-1 TRBV6-6 TRBD2 CASSPGGEQFF
TRBJ1-1 TRBV7-3 TRBD1 CASSQDRRLNTEAFF
TRBJ2-1 TRBV7-3 - CASSLLTLSSYNEQFF
TRBJ1-2 TRBV27 - CASSPTGSSLYGYTF
TRBJ1-1 TRBV5-1 TRBD1 CASSLGLLTGDTEAFF
TRBJ2-5 TRBV24-1 - CATSGGSQETQYF
TRBJ1-6 TRBV14 - CASSQDVLAGELNSPLHF
TRBJ1-2 TRBV30 TRBD1 CAWTRGQAVYGYTF
TRBJ2-5 TRBV9 - CASGGIRGPWETQYF
TRBJ1-2 TRBV12-3/TRBV12-4 - CASSLAEGYTF
TRBJ2-1 TRBV9 TRBD2 CASSVGLAGGRWNEQFF
TRBJ1-1 TRBV5-1 - CASSFGGGTEAFF
TRBJ2-3 TRBV7-2 - CASSLDVRGGAYTQYF